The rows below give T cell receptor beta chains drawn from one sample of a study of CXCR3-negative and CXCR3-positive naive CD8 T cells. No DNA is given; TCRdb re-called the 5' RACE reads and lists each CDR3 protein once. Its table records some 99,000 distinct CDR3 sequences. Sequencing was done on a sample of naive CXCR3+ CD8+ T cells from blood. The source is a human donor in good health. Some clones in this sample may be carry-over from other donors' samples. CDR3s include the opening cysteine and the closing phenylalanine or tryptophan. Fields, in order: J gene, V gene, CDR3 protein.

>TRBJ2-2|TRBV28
CASRAQGSGELFF
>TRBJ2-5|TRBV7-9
CASSNGETQYF
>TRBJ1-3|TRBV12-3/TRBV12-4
CVPTRGSSGNTIYF
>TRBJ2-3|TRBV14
CASSPSTSFADTQYF
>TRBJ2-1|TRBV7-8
CASSLAPLTSSYNEQFF
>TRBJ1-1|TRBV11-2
CASSPGIGAEAFF
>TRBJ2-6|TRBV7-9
CASTLPRGAESSGANVLTF
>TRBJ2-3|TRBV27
CASSLYPGTDTQYF
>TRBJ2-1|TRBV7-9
CASSLRASRDQFF
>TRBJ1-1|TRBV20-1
CSARGLFGGYTEAFF
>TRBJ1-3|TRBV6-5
CASSYGLSLGNTIYF
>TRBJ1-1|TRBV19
CASSIFTGYTEASF
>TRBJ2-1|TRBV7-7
CASSLDLYNRNEQFF
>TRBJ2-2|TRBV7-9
CASSSLGLPAPNTGKLFF